The clone carrying this T cell receptor (beta chain) showed up just a few times. Its antigen is still unknown. This entry comes from a study of T cells after yellow fever vaccination. Study-level information: The fractions with low cell numbers were processed using SMART-Seq v4 Ultra Low Input.

TCRdb re-called the 5' RACE reads with MiXCR, one entry per CDR3 protein. The sample consists of hundreds of thousands of distinct CDR3 sequences, over 15% of them appearing once. Findings and limits, study-wide: Weaker in magnitude, the secondary response showed a faster peak on day 5 versus 15.

Germline V gene sequence: CDR1 DFQATT, CDR2 SNEGSKA (reference sequence). J was trimmed by 4 bases and V by 6 bases; bases with no gene match: 2. The CDR3 is 12 residues long. The TCR was taken from a man younger than 45 who received the YFV17D yellow fever vaccine. This material consisted of PBMCs, taken 15 days after the yellow fever booster vaccination. The V gene is TRBV20-1, the J gene TRBJ2-4; TRBD2 matches at 8 bases. Here the CDR3 reads CSASSGKNIQYF. CDR3 nucleotide sequence: TGCAGTGCATCTAGCGGGAAAAACATTCAGTACTTC.